Below, 25 T cell receptor beta chains from the same sample are listed, as sequenced in a study of T-cell memory formation after mild COVID-19. TCRdb itself ran the 5' RACE reads through MiXCR, one entry per CDR3 protein. This table has over 150,000 distinct CDR3 sequences, about a fifth appearing once. Sample: PBMCs or a T cell subset sorted from them (not recorded which). These receptors all come from a man aged 18-30 years who had mild COVID-19 (a few samples of this study predate the infection). Cell type and time point are not known.

This clonotype was counted many times. The chain links TRBV11-2 to TRBJ2-1; possible D gene TRBD2, 6 bases. Germline assignment: CDR1 SGHAT and CDR2 FQNNGV. Trimming cost V 5 bases and J 0 bases, with 8 bases left between them. This CDR3 has 14 residues. The CDR3 is CASSGGSSYNEQFF. The CDR3 DNA is TGTGCCAGCAGCGGAGGGAGCTCCTACAATGAGCAGTTCTTC.

This clonotype was found a few times. Written as DNA, the CDR3 is TGTGCCAGCAGCGACCCGGGGCGTACGGAGACCCAGTACTTC. This sequence encodes CASSDPGRTETQYF. V and J are TRBV7-9 and TRBJ2-5; D may match TRBD1 or TRBD2 (5 bases each). The CDR3 runs to 14 residues. V was trimmed by 5 bases and J by 5 bases, leaving 15 bases between them. Germline assignment: CDR1 SEHNR and CDR2 FQNEAQ (reference sequence).

V gene TRBV19 combines with J gene TRBJ2-4; no definite D call. CDR1 LNHDA and CDR2 SQIVND come from the germline V gene (reference sequence). The CDR3 is made up of 16 amino acids. V shed 4 bases and J shed 1 base, with 14 bases lying between them. CDR3 amino acids: CASSTPALGAKNIQYF. CDR3 bases: TGTGCCAGTAGTACACCCGCCCTTGGGGCCAAAAACATTCAGTACTTC.

The CDR3 here is CASSEPGPHTGELFF. The CDR3 nucleotides read TGTGCCAGCAGTGAACCCGGGCCCCACACCGGGGAGCTGTTTTTT. The chain joins TRBV25-1 to TRBJ2-2; no clear D. Germline CDR1 is MGHDK and CDR2 is SYGVNS. V lost 2 bases to trimming and J lost 3 bases, with 10 bases between them. The CDR3 is made up of 15 amino acids.

V usage is TRBV10-3 and J usage is TRBJ2-1; D gene ambiguous. CDR1 and CDR2 (germline): ENHRY, SYGVKD. V was clipped by 0 bases and J by 5 bases, with 8 bases between them. This CDR3 is 14 amino acids long. The CDR3 is CAISESWLDNEQFF. The CDR3, as DNA: TGTGCCATCAGTGAGTCGTGGCTTGACAATGAGCAGTTCTTC.

The chain carries TRBV20-1 and TRBJ2-5; D is uncertain. Trimming took off 1 base at V and 3 bases at J, with 3 bases between the two ends. Germline V gene sequence: CDR1 DFQATT, CDR2 SNEGSKA (reference sequence). The CDR3 length is 11 residues. The CDR3 nucleotides read TGCAGTGCTAGAGGAGAAGAGACCCAGTACTTC. It codes for CSARGEETQYF.

This clonotype was observed a handful of times. The V gene is TRBV12-5, the J gene TRBJ2-3; 11 bases map to TRBD1. This CDR3 has 16 amino acids. Germline assignment: CDR1 LGHNT and CDR2 FRNRAP. J was trimmed by 2 bases and V by 7 bases; bases with no gene match: 8. CDR3 nucleotide sequence: TGTGCTAGTGTTCCGGGACAGGGGGATATCACAGATACGCAGTATTTT. Its protein product is CASVPGQGDITDTQYF.

This clonotype showed up just a few times. The chain recombines TRBV5-1 with TRBJ2-3; 7 bases are shared with TRBD1. V dropped 6 bases and J dropped 3; count of bases not matched to a gene: 7. Germline CDR1 SGHRS, CDR2 YFSETQ. The length of the CDR3 is 14 residues. The CDR3 DNA reads as TGCGCCAGCAATCGACAGGGAAGGACAGATACGCAGTATTTT. Translation gives CASNRQGRTDTQYF.

This clonotype was observed a handful of times. The J gene is TRBJ1-1, the V gene TRBV4-1; D remains ambiguous. V dropped 5 bases and J dropped 0 bases, with 10 bases sitting between them. The CDR3 runs to 14 residues. CDR1 and CDR2 (germline): MGHRA, YSYEKL. CDR3 residues: CASSGRTVNTEAFF. DNA for the CDR3: TGCGCCAGCAGCGGCCGGACGGTGAACACTGAAGCTTTCTTT.

The chain is built from TRBV10-3 and TRBJ2-6, with unresolved D. The ends were cut back, 3 bases at V and 0 bases at J, with 9 bases in the middle. This CDR3 has 16 amino acids. Germline V lookup: CDR1 ENHRY, CDR2 SYGVKD. CDR3 bases: TGTGCCATCAGTGACCAGGTCGCCTCTGGGGCCAACGTCCTGACTTTC. Amino acids: CAISDQVASGANVLTF.

The rearrangement uses TRBV10-3 and TRBJ2-5; no firm D call. V was shortened by 5 bases and J by 5 bases, with 12 bases between the two germline ends. Germline V gene data show CDR1 as ENHRY and CDR2 as SYGVKD. The CDR3 contains 13 residues. CDR3 sequence (DNA): TGTGCCATCAGTCCCGAGGAGTTGGAGACCCAGTACTTC. Protein product: CAISPEELETQYF.

This clonotype was seen a handful of times. The V and J genes are TRBV6-5 and TRBJ2-2, with D possibly being TRBD1 (6 bases). The V end lost 0 bases, the J end lost 0 bases, and 20 bases lay between the germline ends. CDR1 and CDR2 (germline): MNHEY, SVGAGI. The CDR3 is made up of 20 amino acids. The CDR3 bases are TGTGCCAGCAGTTACTCGATGGTCCTGTACAGGGTTACGAACACCGGGGAGCTGTTTTTT. Translating it yields CASSYSMVLYRVTNTGELFF.

The chain combines TRBV27 with TRBJ1-3; D is ambiguous. The germline CDR1 and CDR2 sequences are MNHEY and SMNVEV (reference sequence). Trimming shortened V by 4 bases and J by 4 bases, and 8 bases separated the two germline ends. The CDR3 loop spans 13 amino acids. The CDR3 loop reads CASSSGLGNTIYF. The CDR3 nucleotides read TGTGCCAGCAGTTCGGGCCTCGGAAACACCATATATTTT.

This clonotype was picked up a small number of times. The chain is built from TRBV9 and TRBJ2-1, with a possible D match to TRBD2 (6 bases). Trimming pared 1 base from V and 9 bases from J, leaving 14 bases between. The V gene's germline CDR1 is SGDLS and CDR2 YYNGEE. The CDR3 covers 14 residues. The CDR3 reads CASSVTRDSGEQFF. The CDR3 bases are TGTGCCAGCAGCGTAACTCGGGACTCGGGTGAGCAGTTCTTC.

The chain links TRBV5-1 to TRBJ2-6, with D perhaps TRBD1 or TRBD2 (6 bases each). CDR1 and CDR2 (germline): SGHRS, YFSETQ. V lost 2 bases to trimming and J lost 0 bases, with 9 bases between them. The CDR3 consists of 16 residues. DNA of the CDR3: TGCGCCAGCAGCTTACAGGGACTCTCTGGGGCCAACGTCCTGACTTTC. This gives the protein CASSLQGLSGANVLTF.

This clonotype appeared a few times. The chain carries TRBV5-4 and TRBJ1-6; D is possibly TRBD1 (5 bases). The CDR3 runs 15 residues. CDR1 and CDR2 (germline): SGHNT, YYREEE (reference sequence). The V end was cut by 3 bases, the J end by 6 bases, with 13 bases between. This CDR3 is CASSSLTVANSPLHF. DNA of the CDR3: TGTGCCAGCAGCTCCTTGACAGTCGCTAATTCACCCCTCCACTTT.

This chain connects TRBV4-2 to TRBJ2-3; D gene uncertain. Germline V CDR1 and CDR2: LGHNA, YNFKEQ. This CDR3 is 13 amino acids long. The V end was cut by 1 base, the J end by 4 bases, with 6 bases between. DNA of the CDR3: TGTGCCAGCAGCCAAGGAAACTCAGATACGCAGTATTTT. This gives the protein CASSQGNSDTQYF.

V gene TRBV5-1 combines with J gene TRBJ2-3, with D tentatively TRBD1 (6 bases). CDR1 is SGHRS, CDR2 YFSETQ, per germline. V was trimmed by 5 bases and J by 6 bases, leaving 13 bases between them. CDR3 length equals 13 residues. CDR3 coding DNA: TGCGCCAGCAGGATAGGGGGTGTCGATACGCAGTATTTT. Encoded protein: CASRIGGVDTQYF. Combining the CDR3 with reference TRBV5-1 and TRBJ2-3 gives the whole variable domain KAGVTQTPRYLIKTRGQQVTLSCSPISGHRSVSWYQQTPGQGLQFLFEYFSETQRNKGNFPGRFSGRQFSNSRSEMNVSTLELGDSALYLCASRIGGVDTQYFGPGTRLTVL.

The chain recombines TRBV5-1 with TRBJ1-1, with D possibly TRBD1 on 6 matching bases. With 1 base removed from V and 5 bases from J, the gap between germline ends came to 15 bases. The germline gives CDR1 SGHRS, CDR2 YFSETQ. The CDR3 contains 15 residues. As DNA, the CDR3 is TGCGCCAGCAGCTTGCGGGGGGCGAGTCGGACTGAAGCTTTCTTT. It is translated as CASSLRGASRTEAFF.

This clonotype turned up a few times. CDR3 in amino acids: CSARDAWNTEAFF. The DNA for the CDR3 is TGCAGTGCTAGAGATGCTTGGAACACTGAAGCTTTCTTT. This chain joins TRBV20-1 and TRBJ1-1; D unclear. CDR3 length: 13 residues. Per the germline V gene, CDR1 is DFQATT and CDR2 is SNEGSKA (reference sequence). V was trimmed by 0 bases and J by 1 base, leaving 6 bases between them.

In its sample, this clonotype was seen a few times. The chain is built from TRBV9 and TRBJ2-3, with TRBD1 matching over 10 bases. The V gene's germline CDR1 is SGDLS and CDR2 YYNGEE. V trimming: 4 bases; J trimming: 2 bases; junction bases outside the gene matches: 10. The CDR3 is made up of 17 amino acids. CDR3 sequence: CASSLRTGTGDTDTQYF. The CDR3 nucleotides read TGTGCCAGCAGCCTCCGGACCGGGACAGGGGACACAGATACGCAGTATTTT.

This chain connects TRBV5-1 to TRBJ2-7; 8 bases fit TRBD1. The CDR3 length is 16 residues. The J segment lost 4 bases and the V segment lost 0 bases, leaving 9 bases of the junction unmatched. Germline V lookup: CDR1 SGHRS, CDR2 YFSETQ. CDR3 sequence reads: CASSLGGTGGQYEQYF. CDR3 coding DNA: TGCGCCAGCAGCTTGGGTGGGACAGGCGGTCAATACGAGCAGTACTTC.

V usage is TRBV20-1 and J usage is TRBJ2-7; 10 bases map to TRBD1. The CDR3 loop spans 13 amino acids. From germline, CDR1 is DFQATT and CDR2 SNEGSKA (reference sequence). Trimming removed 6 bases from V and 5 bases from J; junction bases left unmatched: 7. CDR3 amino acids: CSARKDRGDEQYF. The CDR3 DNA reads as TGCAGTGCCCGGAAGGACAGGGGGGACGAGCAGTACTTC.

This clonotype was detected a few times. This rearrangement joins TRBV7-3 to TRBJ2-3; 8 bases fit TRBD2. Unmatched junction bases numbered 5, after V lost 4 bases and J lost 2 bases. CDR3 length: 15 residues. The germline V gene encodes CDR1 SGHTA and CDR2 FQGTGA. The chain's CDR3 is CASSSLAASTDTQYF. Written as DNA, the CDR3 is TGTGCCAGCAGCTCACTAGCGGCTTCCACAGATACGCAGTATTTT.

This clonotype was counted a few times. The V and J genes are TRBV5-1 and TRBJ1-3; D gene ambiguous. This CDR3 is built from 14 residues. Germline lookup yields CDR1 SGHRS and CDR2 YFSETQ. Trimming left V 1 base short and J 4 bases short, with 9 bases between. The CDR3 is CASSLRNGGNTIYF. CDR3 sequence (DNA): TGCGCCAGCAGCTTGAGAAACGGCGGAAACACCATATATTTT.